Presented here are 31 T cell receptor beta chains from one specimen sequenced in a study of blood T cell repertoires in COVID-19. Sequenced by immunoSEQ multiplex PCR; TCRdb stores in-frame clones only, minus some. This table has approximately 310,000 clones, about 89% appearing once. The sample consisted of peripheral blood. The source is a woman in her forties or fifties who had recovered from COVID-19.

This chain connects TRBV4-3 to TRBJ2-3; D is possibly TRBD2 (6 bases). Deletions cut 1 base from V and 1 base from J, with 27 bases between. This CDR3 comprises 21 residues. CDR1 LGHNA and CDR2 YSLEER come from the germline V gene. The CDR3 coding sequence is TGCGCCAGCAGCCAAGTTCTCGTCTCTGGAGGGACTCCCGGAGGCACAGATACGCAGTATTTT. This encodes CASSQVLVSGGTPGGTDTQYF.

The genes are TRBV7-6 and TRBJ2-3; maybe TRBD1 (6 bases). In germline, CDR1 is SGHVS, CDR2 FNYEAQ. V gave up 5 bases and J gave up 6 bases, with 15 bases separating them. The CDR3 totals 14 residues. The CDR3 sequence is CASSLRQVRDTQYF. The DNA for the CDR3 is TGTGCCAGCAGCCTTCGACAGGTACGGGATACGCAGTATTTT.

The chain carries TRBV6-6 and TRBJ2-7; 7 bases match TRBD2. Germline CDR1 is MNHNY and CDR2 is SVGAGI (reference sequence). The CDR3 extends over 13 amino acids. With V trimmed by 4 bases and J by 2 bases, 2 bases remained unmatched. The CDR3 is CASSSGGPYEQYF. The CDR3 DNA reads as TGTGCCAGCAGTTCGGGGGGACCCTACGAGCAGTACTTC.

This sequence joins TRBV27 and TRBJ2-7; 11 bases match TRBD1. The CDR3 loop spans 15 amino acids. Germline V gives CDR1 MNHEY, CDR2 SMNVEV (reference sequence). The V segment lost 2 bases and the J segment 4 bases; nucleotides outside the gene matches: 4. The CDR3: CASSLLGTGGYEQYF. Written as DNA, the CDR3 is TGTGCCAGCAGTTTACTCGGGACAGGGGGTTACGAGCAGTACTTC.

The chain has TRBV28 and TRBJ2-7, with TRBD1 matching over 11 bases. J gave up 4 bases and V 4 bases, and 3 bases lay outside the gene matches. The CDR3 has 14 amino acids. Germline CDR1 reads MDHEN; CDR2 reads SYDVKM. As DNA, the CDR3 is TGTGCCAGCAGTTGGACAGGGGGCTTTTACGAGCAGTACTTC. Amino acids: CASSWTGGFYEQYF.

The CDR3 loop is CASTQANTGELFF. CDR3 in DNA: TGTGCCAGCACCCAGGCCAACACCGGGGAGCTGTTTTTT. V gene TRBV28 combines with J gene TRBJ2-2, with D uncertain. The CDR3 sequence is 13 residues long. V was pared by 7 bases and J by 2 bases, with 8 bases between. Germline CDR1 MDHEN, CDR2 SYDVKM. The variable domain in full, with the rest retrieved from reference TRBV28 and TRBJ2-2, is DVKVTQSSRYLVKRTGEKVFLECVQDMDHENMFWYRQDPGLGLRLIYFSYDVKMKEKGDIPEGYSVSREKKERFSLILESASTNQTSMYLCASTQANTGELFFGEGSRLTVL.

The rearrangement uses TRBV3-1 (or the pseudogene TRBV3-2) and TRBJ1-4, with 7 bases aligning to TRBD1. After removal of 5 bases from V and 8 bases from J, the junction contained 8 bases not matched to a gene. Germline lookup yields CDR1 LGHDT and CDR2 YNNKEL (reference sequence). The CDR3 runs to 14 residues. The CDR3 loop is CASSEGAWAEKLFF. CDR3 coding DNA: TGTGCCAGCAGCGAGGGGGCTTGGGCCGAAAAACTGTTTTTT.

This chain connects TRBV5-3 to TRBJ2-7, with 9 bases aligning to TRBD1. TRBV5-3 counts as an open reading frame of uncertain function. The CDR3 consists of 14 residues. V trimming: 3 bases; J trimming: 6 bases; junction bases outside the gene matches: 7. CDR3 sequence (DNA): TGTGCCAGAAGCTCGGGACAGGGAAGAGGCGAGCAGTACTTC. This encodes CARSSGQGRGEQYF.

V is TRBV6-4 and J is TRBJ2-1; D possibly corresponds to TRBD2 (6 bases). CDR3 length equals 13 residues. Trimming took off 5 bases at V and 2 bases at J, with 7 bases between the two ends. The germline CDR1 and CDR2 sequences are MRHNA and SNTAGT. CDR3 DNA sequence: TGTGCCAGCAGTTCGGGGGCCTACAATGAGCAGTTCTTC. It is translated as CASSSGAYNEQFF.

The V call is TRBV4-3, the J call TRBJ2-3, with 7 bases aligning to TRBD2. V was clipped by 0 bases and J by 2 bases; unmatched bases: 5. The CDR3 runs 16 residues. Germline V gene sequence: CDR1 LGHNA, CDR2 YSLEER. CDR3 nucleotides: TGCGCCAGCAGCCAAGAGCAGCGGGGTTACACAGATACGCAGTATTTT. It yields the protein CASSQEQRGYTDTQYF.

This clone was seen a single time. The chain employs TRBV28 and TRBJ1-1; TRBD1 agrees at 9 bases. V trimming: 5 bases; J trimming: 6 bases; junction bases outside the gene matches: 4. Per germline, CDR1 MDHEN and CDR2 SYDVKM. This CDR3 contains 13 residues. The CDR3 is CASSRNRGPEAFF. Here the CDR3 DNA reads TGTGCCAGCAGTAGAAACAGGGGGCCTGAAGCTTTCTTT.

This chain connects TRBV5-1 to TRBJ2-2; TRBD1 aligns across 8 bases. The germline V gene encodes CDR1 SGHRS and CDR2 YFSETQ. CDR3 length: 16 amino acids. V gave up 0 bases and J gave up 4 bases; unmatched junction bases: 5. The CDR3 is CASSLAATGATGELFF. The CDR3 coding sequence is TGCGCCAGCAGCTTGGCCGCGACAGGGGCCACCGGGGAGCTGTTTTTT. Filled out from reference TRBV5-1 and TRBJ2-2, the complete variable domain reads KAGVTQTPRYLIKTRGQQVTLSCSPISGHRSVSWYQQTPGQGLQFLFEYFSETQRNKGNFPGRFSGRQFSNSRSEMNVSTLELGDSALYLCASSLAATGATGELFFGEGSRLTVL.

V gene TRBV27 combines with J gene TRBJ2-7; 8 nucleotides line up with TRBD2. CDR1 MNHEY and CDR2 SMNVEV come from the germline V gene (reference sequence). V was pared by 3 bases and J by 0 bases, with 13 bases of the junction left unmatched. The CDR3 extends over 18 amino acids. The CDR3 loop reads CASSFSPGGPADSYEQYF. For the CDR3, the DNA is TGTGCCAGCAGTTTTAGTCCGGGAGGGCCGGCTGACTCCTACGAGCAGTACTTC.

A note on this clone: At the DNA level, this CDR3 is encoded by other sequences in the same sample as well. CDR3 protein: CASSLGQGHGYTF. The DNA for the CDR3 is TGTGCCAGCAGTTTGGGGCAGGGGCATGGCTACACCTTC. The chain combines TRBV12-3 or TRBV12-4 with TRBJ1-2; maybe TRBD1 (6 bases). The CDR3 runs 13 residues. Trimming pared 3 bases from V and 6 bases from J, leaving 11 bases between.

The rearrangement links TRBV5-3 to TRBJ2-3; 7 nucleotides agree with TRBD1. TRBV5-3 is flagged as an ORF with uncertain function. This CDR3 contains 15 residues. V gave up 4 bases and J gave up 0 bases; unmatched junction bases: 5. The CDR3 bases are TGTGCCAGAAGCCCGAGACAGGGTAGCACAGATACGCAGTATTTT. Translating it yields CARSPRQGSTDTQYF.

This chain links TRBV7-2 with TRBJ1-6; the match to TRBD1 covers 7 bases. The CDR3 loop spans 17 amino acids. V lost 1 base to trimming and J lost 9 bases; unmatched junction nucleotides: 12. Germline V gene sequence: CDR1 SGHTA, CDR2 FQGNSA. The CDR3 here is CASSLVDEGALGSPLHF. The CDR3 region has the DNA TGTGCCAGCAGCTTAGTTGATGAGGGGGCGTTAGGTTCACCCCTCCACTTT.

The chain joins TRBV24-1 to TRBJ2-3; tentative D call: TRBD1 (5 bases). Germline CDR1 and CDR2: KGHDR and SFDVKD. This CDR3 has 15 amino acids. V was trimmed by 3 bases and J by 6 bases, leaving 15 bases between them. CDR3 residues: CATSDTGQGEDTQYF. The CDR3 DNA is TGTGCCACCAGTGATACCGGACAAGGTGAGGATACGCAGTATTTT.

This clone was detected only once. The chain is built from TRBV19 and TRBJ1-5, with D possibly TRBD1 on 5 matching bases. Germline V CDR1 and CDR2: LNHDA, SQIVND (reference sequence). This CDR3 has 14 amino acids. Deletions cut 3 bases from V and 2 bases from J, with 8 bases between. CDR3 coding DNA: TGTGCCAGTAGTATTGAACAGGGCAATCAGCCCCAGCATTTT. Its protein product is CASSIEQGNQPQHF.

The chain employs TRBV6-2 or TRBV6-3 and TRBJ1-1; the match to TRBD1 covers 8 bases. Per germline, CDR1 MNHEY and CDR2 SVGEGT. The CDR3 sequence is 14 residues long. Trimming removed 5 bases from V and 4 bases from J; junction bases left unmatched: 6. The CDR3 DNA follows: TGTGCCAGCAGTCCCAGGGGGCAGAGCACTGAAGCTTTCTTT. Its protein is CASSPRGQSTEAFF.

The chain uses TRBV30 and TRBJ2-3; 7 nucleotides match TRBD2. The germline CDR1 and CDR2 sequences are GTSNPN and SVGIG (reference sequence). The V gene end was trimmed by 2 bases and the J gene end by 5 bases; junction bases not matched to a gene: 10. The CDR3 runs 15 residues. The CDR3 protein is CAWSLPGGLGDTQYF. In DNA, the CDR3 is TGTGCCTGGAGTCTACCGGGAGGCCTTGGAGATACGCAGTATTTT. Complete variable domain (other parts from reference TRBV30 and TRBJ2-3): SQTIHQWPATLVQPVGSPLSLECTVEGTSNPNLYWYRQAAGRGLQLLFYSVGIGQISSEVPQNLSASRPQDRQFILSSKKLLLSDSGFYLCAWSLPGGLGDTQYFGPGTRLTVL.

This clone has only one observation. V and J are TRBV30 and TRBJ1-1; a possible D gene is TRBD1 (5 bases). V lost 2 bases to trimming and J lost 3 bases, with 10 bases between them. Germline V gives CDR1 GTSNPN, CDR2 SVGIG (reference sequence). The CDR3 runs 13 residues. The CDR3 region is CAWSYTGYTEAFF. The DNA of the CDR3 is TGTGCCTGGAGTTATACAGGCTACACTGAAGCTTTCTTT.

J is TRBJ2-5 and V is TRBV5-1; 11 nucleotides agree with TRBD2. The V gene's germline CDR1 is SGHRS and CDR2 YFSETQ. The CDR3 totals 15 residues. The V segment lost 4 bases and the J segment 5 bases; nucleotides outside the gene matches: 7. CDR3 sequence: CASSPQTSGMETQYF. CDR3 bases: TGCGCCAGCAGCCCCCAGACTAGCGGGATGGAGACCCAGTACTTC.

The chain has TRBV18 and TRBJ2-5; D remains unclear. This CDR3 is 14 amino acids long. CDR1 is KGHSH and CDR2 is LQKENI in the germline V gene. Trimming cost V 4 bases and J 5 bases, with 14 bases left between them. CDR3 nucleotide sequence: TGTGCCAGCTCACGATCTCGAAAAGCGGAGACCCAGTACTTC. Protein sequence: CASSRSRKAETQYF.

The V gene is TRBV19, the J gene TRBJ2-5; D remains ambiguous. Trimming cost V 7 bases and J 4 bases, with 7 bases left between them. The germline V gene has CDR1 LNHDA and CDR2 SQIVND (reference sequence). This CDR3 contains 11 residues. The CDR3 bases are TGTGCCAGTATCTTCGGAGAGACCCAGTACTTC. Amino acid sequence: CASIFGETQYF.

In its sample, this clone was seen a few times. The chain carries TRBV9 and TRBJ1-1, with D perhaps matching TRBD1 (6 bases). Germline V lookup: CDR1 SGDLS, CDR2 YYNGEE. The CDR3 sequence is 12 residues long. V was cut by 4 bases and J by 5 bases, with 9 bases left in between. In DNA, the CDR3 is TGTGCCAGCAGCCGGCAGGGGACTGAAGCTTTCTTT. It translates to CASSRQGTEAFF.

This chain's CDR3 is CASSKGATNEQFF. As DNA, the CDR3 is TGTGCCAGTTCGAAAGGGGCTACAAATGAGCAGTTCTTC. The genes are TRBV7-9 and TRBJ2-1; tentative D call: TRBD1 (5 bases). Germline-derived CDR1 and CDR2 are SEHNR and FQNEAQ (reference sequence). The CDR3 sequence is 13 residues long. V was clipped by 9 bases and J by 7 bases, with 16 bases between them.

This clone was counted once. As DNA, the CDR3 is TGTGCCAGCTCACCACCGAGCAGGGCCTATGGCTACACCTTC. This gives the protein CASSPPSRAYGYTF. J is TRBJ1-2 and V is TRBV18; tentative D call: TRBD1 (5 bases). There are 14 residues in the CDR3. Trimming removed 0 bases from V and 4 bases from J, with 9 bases in between. Looked up from germline, CDR1 is KGHSH and CDR2 is LQKENI. Full variable domain (remainder filled in from reference TRBV18 and TRBJ1-2): NAGVMQNPRHLVRRRGQEARLRCSPMKGHSHVYWYRQLPEEGLKFMVYLQKENIIDESGMPKERFSAEFPKEGPSILRIQQVVRGDSAAYFCASSPPSRAYGYTFGSGTRLTVV.

The chain uses TRBV11-2 and TRBJ2-7; 8 bases map to TRBD1. Trimming at V came to 3 bases and at J to 2 bases, leaving 18 bases not matched to a gene. CDR3 length: 19 residues. CDR1 and CDR2 from the germline V gene are SGHAT and FQNNGV. CDR3: CASSFRRGQARLGAYEQYF. As DNA, the CDR3 is TGTGCCAGCAGCTTTCGGAGGGGACAGGCGAGACTGGGAGCCTACGAGCAGTACTTC.

The chain employs TRBV6-6 and TRBJ1-4; 7 bases match TRBD1. Trimming removed 4 bases from V and 7 bases from J; junction bases left unmatched: 6. The V gene's germline CDR1 is MNHNY and CDR2 SVGAGI (reference sequence). The CDR3 contains 14 residues. CDR3 DNA sequence: TGTGCCAGCAGTTCACAGGGGAGGAGTGAAAAACTGTTTTTT. It codes for CASSSQGRSEKLFF.

Only one count was recorded for this clone. The V gene is TRBV6-5, the J gene TRBJ2-3; 7 bases map to TRBD2. The germline V gene has CDR1 MNHEY and CDR2 SVGAGI. The CDR3 extends over 12 amino acids. The V gene end was trimmed by 10 bases and the J gene end by 2 bases; junction bases not matched to a gene: 3. CDR3 in DNA: TGTGCCATCGCGGGGGACACAGATACGCAGTATTTT. It yields the protein CAIAGDTDTQYF.

The CDR3 sequence: CASSEVAGGAIQFF. For the CDR3, the DNA is TGTGCCAGCAGTGAAGTGGCAGGGGGCGCAATACAGTTCTTC. The V call is TRBV6-1, the J call TRBJ2-1; TRBD1 aligns across 8 bases. CDR3 size: 14 residues. Per the germline V gene, CDR1 is MNHNS and CDR2 is SASEGT. Germline trimming cut 1 base from V and 13 bases from J; bases unmatched to any gene: 9.